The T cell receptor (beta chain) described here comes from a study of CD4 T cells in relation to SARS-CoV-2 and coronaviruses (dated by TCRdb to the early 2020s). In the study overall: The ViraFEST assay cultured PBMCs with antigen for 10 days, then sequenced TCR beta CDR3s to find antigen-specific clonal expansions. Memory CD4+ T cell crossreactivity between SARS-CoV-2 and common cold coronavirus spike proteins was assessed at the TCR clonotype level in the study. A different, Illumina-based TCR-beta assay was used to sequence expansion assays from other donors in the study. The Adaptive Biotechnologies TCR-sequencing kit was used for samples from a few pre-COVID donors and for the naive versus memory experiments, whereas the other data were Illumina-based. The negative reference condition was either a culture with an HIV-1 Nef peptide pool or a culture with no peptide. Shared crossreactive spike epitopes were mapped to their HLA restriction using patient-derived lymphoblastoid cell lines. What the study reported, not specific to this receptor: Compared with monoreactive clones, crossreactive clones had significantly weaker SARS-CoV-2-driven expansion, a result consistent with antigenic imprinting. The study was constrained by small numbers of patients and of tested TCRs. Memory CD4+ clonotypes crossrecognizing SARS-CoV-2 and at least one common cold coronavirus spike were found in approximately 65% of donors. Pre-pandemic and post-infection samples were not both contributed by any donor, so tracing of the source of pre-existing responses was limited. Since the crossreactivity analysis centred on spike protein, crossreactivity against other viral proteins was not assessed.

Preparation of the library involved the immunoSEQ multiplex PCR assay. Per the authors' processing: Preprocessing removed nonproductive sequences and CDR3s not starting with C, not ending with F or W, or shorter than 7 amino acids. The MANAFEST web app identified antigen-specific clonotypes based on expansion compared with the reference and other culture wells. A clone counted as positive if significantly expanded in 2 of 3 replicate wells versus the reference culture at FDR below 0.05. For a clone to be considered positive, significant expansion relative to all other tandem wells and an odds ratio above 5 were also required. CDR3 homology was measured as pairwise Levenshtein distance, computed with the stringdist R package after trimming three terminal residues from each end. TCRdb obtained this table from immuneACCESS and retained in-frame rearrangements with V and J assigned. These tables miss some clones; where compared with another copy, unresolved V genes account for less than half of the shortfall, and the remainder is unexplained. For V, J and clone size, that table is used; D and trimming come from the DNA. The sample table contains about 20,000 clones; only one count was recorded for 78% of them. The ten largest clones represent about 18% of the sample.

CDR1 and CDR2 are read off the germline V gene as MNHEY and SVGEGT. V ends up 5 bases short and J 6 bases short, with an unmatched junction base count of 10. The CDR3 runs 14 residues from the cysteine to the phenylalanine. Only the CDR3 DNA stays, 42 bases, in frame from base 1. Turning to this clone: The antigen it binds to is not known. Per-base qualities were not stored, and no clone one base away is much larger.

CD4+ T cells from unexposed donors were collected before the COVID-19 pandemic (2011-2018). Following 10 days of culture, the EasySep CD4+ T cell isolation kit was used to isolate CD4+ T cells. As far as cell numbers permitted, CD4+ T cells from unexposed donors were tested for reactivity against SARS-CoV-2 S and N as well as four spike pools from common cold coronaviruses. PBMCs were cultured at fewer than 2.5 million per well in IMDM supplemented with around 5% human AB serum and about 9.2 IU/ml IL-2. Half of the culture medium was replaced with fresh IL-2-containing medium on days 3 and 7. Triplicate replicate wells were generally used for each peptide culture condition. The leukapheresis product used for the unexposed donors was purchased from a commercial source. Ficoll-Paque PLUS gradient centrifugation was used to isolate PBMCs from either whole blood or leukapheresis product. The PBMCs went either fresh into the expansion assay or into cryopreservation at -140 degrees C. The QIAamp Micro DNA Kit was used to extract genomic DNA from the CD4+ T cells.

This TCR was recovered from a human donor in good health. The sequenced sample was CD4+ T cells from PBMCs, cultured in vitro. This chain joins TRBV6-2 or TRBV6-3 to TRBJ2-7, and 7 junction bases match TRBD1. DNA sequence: TGTGCCAGCAGTCCAGGGGCGACAGGGAGCGAGCAGTACTTC. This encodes CASSPGATGSEQYF.